This TCR beta chain was captured in a study of TIL therapy for anti-PD-1-resistant metastatic lung cancer. Background on the study: Tumors carried a median 1.5 non-synonymous mutations per megabase. General study points: Treatment-naive, never-smoker and oncogene-addicted patients were overrepresented in this highly selected cohort.

Time point denoted: pre-treatment sample, taken before nivolumab and TIL therapy. Most excised metastases sampled were pleural nodules or supraclavicular lymph nodes. The immunoSEQ assay was v3. Assay: immunoSEQ multiplex PCR; the TCRdb copy retains only in-frame clones and omits some. The sample carries 20,000 to 30,000 clones, 72% recorded once. Trimming at V came to 0 bases and at J to 7 bases, leaving 5 bases not matched to a gene. The V gene's germline CDR1 is MNHEY and CDR2 SVGAGI. The CDR3 is made up of 14 amino acids. This clone was counted a few times. Antigen unknown. This sequence originates from a person aged 25 to 80 with non-small cell lung cancer. Specimen: tumor tissue, collected at baseline. J is TRBJ1-1 and V is TRBV6-5; 7 bases are shared with TRBD1. Written as DNA, the CDR3 is TGTGCCAGCAGTTACTCCGGGACAGAGCGTGAAGCTTTCTTT. Translation: CASSYSGTEREAFF.